The present entry profiles one T cell receptor beta chain with its context. Its antigen remains unknown. With V trimmed by 4 bases and J by 5 bases, 5 bases remained unmatched. CDR3 size: 13 residues. Germline V gene lookup returns CDR1 SGHTA and CDR2 FQGNSA. This sample is part of a study of cytomegalovirus exposure and HLA in healthy donors. Study observations and caveats: Among TCR sequences, most were rare, though some public TCRs appeared in many donors. A missense variant in DCLRE1C was later tied to TCR beta V- and J-gene trimming. TRBV6-2, TRBV6-3 and some other V segments were excluded as indistinguishable.

PCR employed 60 Vbeta and 13 Jbeta primers. The assay was immunoSEQ multiplex PCR, and TCRdb's table has in-frame clones only and misses some. Of around 140,000 clones listed, roughly 82% are singletons. V and J are TRBV7-2 and TRBJ2-7, with TRBD1 matching over 7 bases. Sequencing was done on a sample of PBMCs. The source is a man aged 18-30 years in good health and CMV-seropositive. CDR3 region: CASSSGTEDEQYF. The CDR3 region has the DNA TGTGCCAGCAGCTCAGGGACAGAAGACGAGCAGTACTTC.